The sequence of this TCR beta chain was determined in a study of CD8 T cells in Susac syndrome. As for the study in general: When blood was collected, patients with Susac syndrome were therapy-naive, were taking corticosteroids, or were receiving intravenous immunoglobulin alone.

The authors negatively isolated CD8+ and CD4+ T cells and FACS-enriched TEMRA cells. This CDR3 is built from 18 residues. With V trimmed by 4 bases and J by 3 bases, 12 bases remained unmatched. Germline V CDR1 and CDR2: SGHVS, FQNEAQ. When the RNA was reverse transcribed, random hexamers were used with an input of roughly 0.5 to 1 ug. Coverage of TCR beta CDR3 amplification by immunoSEQ multiplex PCR extended to 54 Vbeta and 13 Jbeta. Via MiXCR, TCRdb re-called the immunoSEQ multiplex PCR reads, giving one row per CDR3 protein. Of over 100,000 distinct CDR3 sequences detected, roughly 94% appear once; the ten largest clones hold about 0.28%.

The sequence came from a human donor with Susac syndrome. The rearrangement joins TRBV7-8 to TRBJ2-7; 13 bases agree with TRBD2. The material sequenced was CD8+ T cells from PBMCs. CDR3 loop: CASSSGLAGASGGYEQYF. The DNA for the CDR3 is TGTGCCAGCAGCTCCGGACTAGCGGGGGCCTCTGGAGGCTACGAGCAGTACTTC.